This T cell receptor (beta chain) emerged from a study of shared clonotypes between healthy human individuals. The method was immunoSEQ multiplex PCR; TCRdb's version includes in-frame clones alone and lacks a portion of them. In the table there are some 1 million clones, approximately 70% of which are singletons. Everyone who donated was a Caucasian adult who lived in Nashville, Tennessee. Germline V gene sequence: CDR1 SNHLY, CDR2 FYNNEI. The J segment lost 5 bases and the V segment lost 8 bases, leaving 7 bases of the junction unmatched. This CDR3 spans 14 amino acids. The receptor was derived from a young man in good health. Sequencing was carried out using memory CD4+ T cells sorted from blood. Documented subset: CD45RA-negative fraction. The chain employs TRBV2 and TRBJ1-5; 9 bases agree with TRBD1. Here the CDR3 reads CASDRTGAYQPQHF. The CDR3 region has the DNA TGTGCCAGCGATCGGACAGGGGCATATCAGCCCCAGCATTTT.